These 20 T cell receptor beta chains originate from one sample sequenced in a study of blood T cell repertoires in COVID-19. Profiling relied on immunoSEQ multiplex PCR, and the TCRdb table lists in-frame clones only, not all of them. The repertoire consists of 96,000 or so clones, with around 90% occurring once and the leading ten covering around 4.3%. The sample was peripheral blood. The receptors were gathered from a human donor with COVID-19, enrolled during active disease. The donor label of this sample is uncertain.

The rearrangement uses TRBV7-8 and TRBJ2-7; no firm D call. V lost 2 bases and J 5 bases, leaving 13 bases between the germline ends. The CDR3 sequence is 14 residues long. Germline V gene data show CDR1 as SGHVS and CDR2 as FQNEAQ. Here the CDR3 DNA reads TGTGCCAGCAGCTTAAACTTCAGGAACAACGAGCAGTACTTC. Translating gives CASSLNFRNNEQYF.

The chain is built from TRBV10-3 and TRBJ2-1; 13 nucleotides line up with TRBD2. This CDR3 region has 14 residues. The V segment lost 9 bases and the J segment 5 bases; nucleotides outside the gene matches: 4. Germline-derived CDR1 and CDR2 are ENHRY and SYGVKD. The CDR3 loop reads CAITSGGANNEQFF. The CDR3 nucleotides read TGTGCCATTACTAGCGGGGGGGCCAACAATGAGCAGTTCTTC.

This chain joins TRBV7-8 and TRBJ1-1; D is perhaps TRBD1 (5 bases). This CDR3 is built from 13 residues. The germline gives CDR1 SGHVS, CDR2 FQNEAQ. Trimming took 8 bases from V and 5 from J, leaving 15 bases between them. Here the CDR3 reads CASGILGGTEAFF. The CDR3 DNA sequence: TGTGCCAGCGGCATATTGGGGGGGACTGAAGCTTTCTTT.

Only a few counts were recorded for this clone. CDR3 coding DNA: TGTGCCAGCAGCTTAGGACACCTGGGTGTAGGAGCTTTCTTT. Residues: CASSLGHLGVGAFF. V usage is TRBV11-2 and J usage is TRBJ1-1, with unresolved D. Germline V gene data show CDR1 as SGHAT and CDR2 as FQNNGV. The CDR3 runs 14 residues. Trimming removed 1 base at V and 10 bases at J, with 16 bases between.

This clone has more than one count but fewer than ten. The chain recombines TRBV6-5 with TRBJ2-7; possibly TRBD1 for D (6 bases). This CDR3 has 13 amino acids. V shed 5 bases and J shed 4 bases, with 12 bases lying between them. Germline values: CDR1 MNHEY, CDR2 SVGAGI. Here the CDR3 reads CASSTPRGYEQYF. In DNA, the CDR3 is TGTGCCAGCAGTACCCCAAGGGGGTACGAGCAGTACTTC.

This clone was counted between two and nine times. This sequence joins TRBV11-2 and TRBJ1-4; 7 bases map to TRBD1. From germline, CDR1 is SGHAT and CDR2 FQNNGV. The CDR3 extends over 15 amino acids. The V segment lost 5 bases and the J segment 5 bases; nucleotides outside the gene matches: 8. CDR3 bases: TGTGCCAGCAGCGCATCAGACAGGGCGAATGAAAAACTGTTTTTT. Translation gives CASSASDRANEKLFF.

The chain combines TRBV28 with TRBJ2-1; TRBD2 might be the D (7 bases). Germline CDR1 is MDHEN and CDR2 is SYDVKM. The CDR3 sequence is 16 residues long. V lost 4 bases and J 5 bases, leaving 18 bases between the germline ends. In DNA, the CDR3 is TGTGCCAGCAGTTACCTGGCGGGAGAGGGGGACAATGAGCAGTTCTTC. Amino acids: CASSYLAGEGDNEQFF.

V usage is TRBV5-1 and J usage is TRBJ1-6, with a weak D call TRBD1 (6 bases). The germline CDR1 and CDR2 sequences are SGHRS and YFSETQ. The CDR3 runs to 15 residues. V was cut by 0 bases and J by 7 bases, with 11 bases left in between. The CDR3 loop reads CASSLERTENSPLHF. CDR3 coding DNA: TGCGCCAGCAGCTTGGAAAGGACAGAGAATTCACCCCTCCACTTT.

The rearrangement joins TRBV27 to TRBJ2-5, with D maybe TRBD2 (5 bases). Germline CDR1 and CDR2: MNHEY and SMNVEV (reference sequence). This CDR3 is 14 amino acids long. V was pared by 2 bases and J by 0 bases, with 7 bases between. CDR3 sequence reads: CASSLGGDQETQYF. The CDR3 DNA sequence: TGTGCCAGCAGTTTAGGAGGAGACCAAGAGACCCAGTACTTC.

This chain links TRBV11-3 with TRBJ2-6; 7 bases are shared with TRBD1. From germline, CDR1 is SGHNT and CDR2 YENEEA. The CDR3 contains 18 residues. V was pared by 5 bases and J by 0 bases, with 10 bases of the junction left unmatched. DNA of the CDR3: TGTGCCAGCAGCGGCCACAGGGGTGATAGCTCTGGGGCCAACGTCCTGACTTTC. It is translated as CASSGHRGDSSGANVLTF.

The chain is built from TRBV4-1 and TRBJ2-5; 14 nucleotides match TRBD2. Losses at the gene ends were 5 bases for V and 4 bases for J; bases not matched to a gene: 12. CDR1 and CDR2 from the germline V gene are MGHRA and YSYEKL. The CDR3 length is 18 residues. The CDR3 reads CASSSLFRLAGGPETQYF. DNA of the CDR3: TGCGCCAGCAGCTCCCTCTTCAGACTAGCGGGGGGGCCAGAGACCCAGTACTTC.

This clone occurred once. This chain joins TRBV2 and TRBJ1-6; 9 bases are a match to TRBD1. The CDR3 covers 16 residues. Germline-derived CDR1 and CDR2 are SNHLY and FYNNEI. Trimming cost V 3 bases and J 5 bases; bases outside gene matches: 5. The CDR3 here is CASSEWRTGDNSPLHF. CDR3 DNA: TGTGCCAGCAGTGAGTGGAGGACAGGGGATAATTCACCCCTCCACTTT.

This clone was counted a few times. The genes are TRBV5-4 and TRBJ1-1, with 11 positions matching TRBD1. V dropped 3 bases and J dropped 5; count of bases not matched to a gene: 3. CDR3 size: 14 residues. Germline CDR1 reads SGHNT; CDR2 reads YYREEE (reference sequence). CDR3 sequence (DNA): TGTGCCAGCAGCTGGGACAGGGGGGGGACTGAAGCTTTCTTT. Protein sequence: CASSWDRGGTEAFF.

The chain is built from TRBV30 and TRBJ1-5; no clear D. Per germline, CDR1 GTSNPN and CDR2 SVGIG (reference sequence). V shed 5 bases and J shed 0 bases, with 8 bases lying between them. This CDR3 is 13 amino acids long. CDR3 sequence: CAWARGSNQPQHF. The DNA for the CDR3 is TGTGCCTGGGCCCGGGGTAGCAATCAGCCCCAGCATTTT.

CDR3: CASSPDPWGHQPQHF. The CDR3 DNA follows: TGTGCCAGCAGTCCGGATCCCTGGGGGCATCAGCCCCAGCATTTT. This chain links TRBV6-5 with TRBJ1-5; D might be TRBD1 (6 bases). V shed 5 bases and J shed 5 bases, with 16 bases lying between them. The CDR3 has 15 residues. In germline, CDR1 is MNHEY, CDR2 SVGAGI.

As regards this clone: One junction end does not reproduce the germline sequence, and a read error may be involved. This chain uses TRBV2 with TRBJ1-2; 8 bases agree with TRBD1. This CDR3 spans 13 amino acids. Germline-derived CDR1 and CDR2 are SNHLY and FYNNEI. CDR3 bases: TGTGCCAGCAGCGAAGGACAGGGTTTAGGCTACACCTTC. This sequence encodes CASSEGQGLGYTF.

V usage is TRBV7-3 and J usage is TRBJ2-5; D ambiguous. CDR1 SGHTA and CDR2 FQGTGA come from the germline V gene. V lost 5 bases and J lost 5, with 12 bases in between. The CDR3 sequence is 13 residues long. In nucleotides, the CDR3 is TGTGCCAGCAGCCCTAGGCCCTTGGAGACCCAGTACTTC. Translating it yields CASSPRPLETQYF.

The genes are TRBV13 and TRBJ2-5; tentatively, D is TRBD1 (6 bases). CDR3 size: 13 residues. Trimming removed 0 bases at V and 6 bases at J, with 8 bases between. Germline V lookup: CDR1 PRHDT, CDR2 FYEKMQ (reference sequence). The CDR3 nucleotides read TGTGCCAGCAGCTTAGGGGACAGAAAGACCCAGTACTTC. It translates to CASSLGDRKTQYF.

The chain has TRBV21-1 and TRBJ1-2; the table gives TRBD1 as D, unverified against the DNA. TRBV21-1 is a listed pseudogene. This CDR3 spans 14 amino acids. CDR3 DNA: TGTGCCAGCAGCAAAGACAGGGGGGACTATGGCTACACCTTC. Protein product: CASSKDRGDYGYTF.

This clone has just a few counts. The CDR3 nucleotides read TGTGCCAGCAGCGTAGCTGGACAGTACGCCTACGAGCAGTACTTC. It codes for CASSVAGQYAYEQYF. The chain links TRBV9 to TRBJ2-7, with a tentative D call TRBD1 (6 bases). Germline V gene lookup returns CDR1 SGDLS and CDR2 YYNGEE. This CDR3 has 15 residues. With 0 bases removed from V and 2 bases from J, the gap between germline ends came to 12 bases.